This T cell receptor beta chain was documented in a study of shared clonotypes between healthy human individuals. Germline V gives CDR1 MGHRA, CDR2 YSYEKL. V was pared by 1 base and J by 2 bases, with 1 base between. This CDR3 spans 12 amino acids. Using immunoSEQ multiplex PCR, the repertoire was profiled, and TCRdb retains in-frame clones only, with some absent. The repertoire includes 2 million to 2.5 million clones, 85% to 95% of them detected once, and around 0.4% sits in the top ten. All of the donors resided in Nashville, Tennessee, and each was a Caucasian adult. V and J are TRBV4-1 and TRBJ2-3; D uncertain. The sequence derives from a man in his late teens or twenties in good health. Some clones in this sample may be carry-over from other donors' samples. Source material: naive CD4+ T cells from PBMCs. The subset denotes: CD45RA+ positively selected. The CDR3 nucleotides are TGCGCCAGCAGCCAAGCCACAGATACGCAGTATTTT. Its translation: CASSQATDTQYF.